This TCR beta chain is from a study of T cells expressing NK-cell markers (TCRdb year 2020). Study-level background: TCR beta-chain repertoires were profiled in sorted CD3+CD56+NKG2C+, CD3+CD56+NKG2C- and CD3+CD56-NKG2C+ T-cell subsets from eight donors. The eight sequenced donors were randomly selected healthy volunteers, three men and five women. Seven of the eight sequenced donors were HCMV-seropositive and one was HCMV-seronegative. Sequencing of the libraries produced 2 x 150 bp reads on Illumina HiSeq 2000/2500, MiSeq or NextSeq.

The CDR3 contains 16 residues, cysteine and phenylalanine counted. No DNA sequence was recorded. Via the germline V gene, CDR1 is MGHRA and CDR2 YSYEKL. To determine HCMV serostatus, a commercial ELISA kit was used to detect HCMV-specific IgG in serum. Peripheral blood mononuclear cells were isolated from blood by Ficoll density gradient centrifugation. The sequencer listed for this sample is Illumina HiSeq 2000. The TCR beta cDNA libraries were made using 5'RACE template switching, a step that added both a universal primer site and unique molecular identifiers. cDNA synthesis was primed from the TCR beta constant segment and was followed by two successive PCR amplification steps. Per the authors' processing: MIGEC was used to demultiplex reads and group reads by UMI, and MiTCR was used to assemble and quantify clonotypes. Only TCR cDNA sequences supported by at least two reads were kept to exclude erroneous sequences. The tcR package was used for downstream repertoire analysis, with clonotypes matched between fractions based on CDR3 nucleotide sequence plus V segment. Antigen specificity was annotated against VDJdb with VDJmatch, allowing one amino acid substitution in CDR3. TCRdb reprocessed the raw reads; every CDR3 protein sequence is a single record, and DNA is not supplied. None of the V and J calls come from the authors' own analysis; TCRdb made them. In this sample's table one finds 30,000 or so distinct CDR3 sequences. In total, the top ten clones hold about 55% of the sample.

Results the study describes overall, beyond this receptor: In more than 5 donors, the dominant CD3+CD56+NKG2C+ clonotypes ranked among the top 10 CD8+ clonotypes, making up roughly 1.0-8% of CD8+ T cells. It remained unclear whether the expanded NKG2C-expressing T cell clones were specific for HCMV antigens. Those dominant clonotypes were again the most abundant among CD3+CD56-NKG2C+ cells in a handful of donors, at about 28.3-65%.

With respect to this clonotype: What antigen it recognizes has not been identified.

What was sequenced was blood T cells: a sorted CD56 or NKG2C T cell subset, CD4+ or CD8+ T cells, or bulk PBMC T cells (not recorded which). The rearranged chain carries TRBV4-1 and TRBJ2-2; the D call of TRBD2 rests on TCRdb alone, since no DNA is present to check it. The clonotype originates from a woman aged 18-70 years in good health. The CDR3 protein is CASSPIAGGNTGELFF.